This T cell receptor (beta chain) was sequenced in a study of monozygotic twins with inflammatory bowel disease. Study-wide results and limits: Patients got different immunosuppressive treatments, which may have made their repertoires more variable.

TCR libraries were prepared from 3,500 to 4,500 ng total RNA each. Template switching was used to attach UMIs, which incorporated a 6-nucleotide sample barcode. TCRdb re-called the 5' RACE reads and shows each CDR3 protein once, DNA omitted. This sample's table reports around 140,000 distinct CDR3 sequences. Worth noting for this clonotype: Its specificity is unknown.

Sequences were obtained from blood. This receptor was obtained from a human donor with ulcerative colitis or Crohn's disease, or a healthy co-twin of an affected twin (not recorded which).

The CDR3 sequence is CASSLSPGDQETQYF. V and J are TRBV3-1 and TRBJ2-5; the D call of TRBD1 rests on TCRdb alone, since no DNA is present to check it. The CDR3 sequence is 15 residues long. Germline CDR1 reads LGHDT; CDR2 reads YNNKEL (reference sequence).